What follows are 30 T cell receptor beta chains derived from one specimen sequenced in a study of early T cells in non-severe SARS-CoV-2 infection. TCRdb re-called the 5' RACE reads with MiXCR, one entry per CDR3 protein. The sample lists about 97,000 distinct CDR3 sequences, around 10% occurring once. The sample was whole blood, taken at baseline. The receptors here all came from an adult who was a healthcare worker with PCR-confirmed SARS-CoV-2 infection or an uninfected control (not recorded which).

The DNA of the CDR3 is TGCGCCAGCAGCCTTTATCTTCAGCGAAGTACCATATATTTT. It specifies CASSLYLQRSTIYF. The chain links TRBV4-1 to TRBJ1-3, with D hard to call. Germline lookup yields CDR1 MGHRA and CDR2 YSYEKL. Trimming left V 4 bases short and J 10 bases short, with 17 bases between. CDR3 size: 14 residues.

J is TRBJ2-3 and V is TRBV7-9; 9 bases are a match to TRBD2. J was trimmed by 4 bases and V by 1 base; bases with no gene match: 6. Germline V lookup: CDR1 SEHNR, CDR2 FQNEAQ (reference sequence). The CDR3 length is 16 residues. The CDR3 reads CASSLGSSGTADTQYF. The CDR3 DNA reads TGTGCCAGCAGCTTAGGGTCTAGCGGGACGGCAGATACGCAGTATTTT.

The chain is built from TRBV7-9 and TRBJ1-6; 10 bases are shared with TRBD1. This CDR3 comprises 17 residues. Germline CDR1 and CDR2: SEHNR and FQNEAQ (reference sequence). Losses at the gene ends were 5 bases for V and 5 bases for J; bases not matched to a gene: 9. The CDR3 reads CASSQETGGLNNSPLHF. The CDR3, as DNA: TGTGCCAGCAGCCAAGAGACAGGGGGCTTAAATAATTCACCCCTCCACTTT.

V is TRBV27 and J is TRBJ1-2; 12 bases line up with TRBD1. V lost 3 bases to trimming and J lost 8 bases; unmatched junction nucleotides: 10. Per germline, CDR1 MNHEY and CDR2 SMNVEV (reference sequence). There are 16 residues in the CDR3. DNA of the CDR3: TGTGCCAGCAGTTTCGGGGACAGGGGGCTGGGTTACGGCTACACCTTC. As protein: CASSFGDRGLGYGYTF.

This clonotype appeared many times. The V gene is TRBV12-3 or TRBV12-4, the J gene TRBJ1-2; a weak D match, TRBD1 (5 bases). The CDR3 runs 13 residues. Trimming left V 3 bases short and J 5 bases short, with 10 bases between. The CDR3 reads CASSFAGDYGYTF. The CDR3 nucleotides are TGTGCCAGCAGTTTCGCGGGGGATTATGGCTACACCTTC.

The chain carries TRBV29-1 and TRBJ2-1; D unclear. Germline CDR1 SQVTM, CDR2 ANQGSEA. The CDR3 contains 11 residues. CDR3 in amino acids: CTASSYNEQFF. In DNA form, the CDR3 reads TGCACCGCCAGCTCCTACAATGAGCAGTTCTTC.

This clonotype was detected many times. V is TRBV6-5 and J is TRBJ2-2; D is uncertain. This CDR3 has 14 amino acids. Trimming took 0 bases from V and 7 from J, leaving 9 bases between them. Germline-derived CDR1 and CDR2 are MNHEY and SVGAGI. The DNA for the CDR3 is TGTGCCAGCAGTTACTCGAGATCCAGCGGGGAGCTGTTTTTT. Amino acids: CASSYSRSSGELFF.

CDR3 protein: CSLYRGGELFF. The CDR3 DNA is TGCAGCCTCTACCGTGGAGGGGAGCTGTTTTTT. V gene TRBV29-1 combines with J gene TRBJ2-2, with no clear D. V was clipped by 8 bases and J by 8 bases, with 12 bases between them. CDR3 size: 11 residues. Per the germline V gene, CDR1 is SQVTM and CDR2 is ANQGSEA.

This clonotype was counted at least ten times. V gene TRBV2 combines with J gene TRBJ2-2; 7 nucleotides line up with TRBD1. The CDR3 has 18 amino acids. From germline, CDR1 is SNHLY and CDR2 FYNNEI. Germline trimming cut 4 bases from V and 3 bases from J; bases unmatched to any gene: 14. CDR3 in DNA: TGTGCCAGCAGTGTATACAGGGGAAGATCTAGGGACACCGGGGAGCTGTTTTTT. As protein: CASSVYRGRSRDTGELFF.

The sample holds a few counts of this clonotype. The V gene is TRBV3-1, the J gene TRBJ1-2; D unresolved. Trimming removed 6 bases from V and 8 bases from J, with 10 bases in between. Germline lookup yields CDR1 LGHDT and CDR2 YNNKEL (reference sequence). This CDR3 has 11 amino acids. CDR3 protein: CASRSGEGYTF. The CDR3 nucleotides are TGTGCCAGCAGATCCGGGGAAGGCTACACCTTC.

V usage is TRBV20-1 and J usage is TRBJ1-1; 8 bases are shared with TRBD1. The germline V gene has CDR1 DFQATT and CDR2 SNEGSKA (reference sequence). The CDR3 extends over 14 amino acids. Trimming took 4 bases from V and 5 from J; bases not matched to a gene: 9. The CDR3 spells CSAIRTGMGTEAFF. The CDR3 nucleotides are TGCAGTGCTATAAGGACAGGGATGGGAACTGAAGCTTTCTTT.

This clonotype was counted at least ten times. The chain links TRBV4-1 to TRBJ2-3; D is unresolved. Trimming cost V 3 bases and J 1 base, with 14 bases left between them. The CDR3 consists of 16 residues. Per germline, CDR1 MGHRA and CDR2 YSYEKL. The CDR3 DNA reads TGCGCCAGCAGCCACATTACTACACCCCGCACAGATACGCAGTATTTT. Translated: CASSHITTPRTDTQYF.

The chain employs TRBV21-1 and TRBJ2-5; the DNA was not used to check the table's D call, TRBD2. TRBV21-1 is flagged as a pseudogene. This CDR3 has 16 amino acids. CDR3 nucleotides: TGTGCCAGCAGCATGGCAACTAGCGGGGACGGAGAGACCCAGTACTTC. It is translated as CASSMATSGDGETQYF.

This CDR3 reads CASSLEPGPSNTEAFF. The CDR3 bases are TGTGCCAGCAGCTTAGAACCGGGCCCATCGAACACTGAAGCTTTCTTT. The chain links TRBV11-1 to TRBJ1-1; D unclear. V lost 1 base and J 1 base, leaving 13 bases between the germline ends. CDR1 and CDR2 from the germline V gene are SGHAT and FQDESV (reference sequence). This CDR3 has 16 amino acids.

The chain has TRBV20-1 and TRBJ2-7; D gene ambiguous. The CDR3 has 15 residues. The germline CDR1 and CDR2 sequences are DFQATT and SNEGSKA (reference sequence). V was shortened by 0 bases and J by 7 bases, with 19 bases between the two germline ends. The CDR3 is CSARDPSRSLKEQYF. CDR3 sequence (DNA): TGCAGTGCTAGAGATCCCAGCAGGAGTTTAAAAGAGCAGTACTTC.

The rearrangement uses TRBV7-2 and TRBJ1-1; TRBD1 matches at 8 bases. The CDR3 is made up of 14 amino acids. The J segment lost 4 bases and the V segment lost 7 bases, leaving 8 bases of the junction unmatched. Germline CDR1 is SGHTA and CDR2 is FQGNSA. The CDR3: CASILQGASTEAFF. In DNA form, the CDR3 reads TGTGCCAGCATCTTGCAGGGGGCGTCCACTGAAGCTTTCTTT. Filled out from reference TRBV7-2 and TRBJ1-1, the complete variable domain reads GAGVSQSPSNKVTEKGKDVELRCDPISGHTALYWYRQSLGQGLEFLIYFQGNSAPDKSGLPSDRFSAERTGGSVSTLTIQRTQQEDSAVYLCASILQGASTEAFFGQGTRLTVV.

The chain links TRBV6-2 or TRBV6-3 to TRBJ2-2; tentative D call: TRBD2 (5 bases). The V end lost 6 bases, the J end lost 2 bases, and 10 bases lay between the germline ends. The CDR3 length is 14 residues. The V gene's germline CDR1 is MNHEY and CDR2 SVGEGT. This chain's CDR3 is CASRKTTNTGELFF. In DNA, the CDR3 is TGTGCCAGCAGAAAGACTACTAACACCGGGGAGCTGTTTTTT.

This clonotype has just a few counts. The J gene is TRBJ2-4, the V gene TRBV20-1; possibly TRBD1 for D (6 bases). The germline CDR1 and CDR2 sequences are DFQATT and SNEGSKA (reference sequence). The V gene lost 7 bases and the J gene lost 4 bases, with 17 bases spanning the gap. The CDR3 length is 14 residues. CDR3 DNA: TGCAGTGGGTCTCTGGGGGCTAGTAAAAACATTCAGTACTTC. Translation gives CSGSLGASKNIQYF.

This clonotype was detected many times. The gene calls are TRBV7-9 and TRBJ1-1, with no clear D. The CDR3 loop spans 11 amino acids. Germline assignment: CDR1 SEHNR and CDR2 FQNEAQ (reference sequence). Trimming left V 5 bases short and J 8 bases short, with 9 bases between. The CDR3 loop is CASSRTLEAFF. CDR3 DNA: TGTGCCAGCAGCAGAACCCTAGAAGCTTTCTTT.

This clonotype has a count of ten or more. The chain couples TRBV12-3 or TRBV12-4 to TRBJ1-1, with D possibly being TRBD1 (6 bases). The germline V and J ends were trimmed by 5 bases and 6 bases, with 16 bases remaining between them. The CDR3 length is 14 residues. The CDR3, as DNA: TGTGCCAGCAGTGATCCTTTTGGGGGCCCTGAAGCTTTCTTT. Residues: CASSDPFGGPEAFF.

This clonotype was counted ten times or more. This chain links TRBV29-1 with TRBJ2-7, with 7 bases aligning to TRBD1. The V segment lost 7 bases and the J segment 1 base; nucleotides outside the gene matches: 4. Germline V gives CDR1 SQVTM, CDR2 ANQGSEA. The CDR3 loop spans 12 amino acids. DNA of the CDR3: TGCAGCGCGCGACAGGGATCCTACGAGCAGTACTTC. As protein: CSARQGSYEQYF.

The genes are TRBV4-1 and TRBJ1-4; 8 nucleotides line up with TRBD1. V gave up 4 bases and J gave up 6 bases; unmatched junction bases: 7. Per germline, CDR1 MGHRA and CDR2 YSYEKL. The CDR3 is 15 amino acids. CDR3 amino acids: CASSRAGQADEKLFF. CDR3 nucleotide sequence: TGCGCCAGCAGCCGAGCGGGACAGGCAGATGAAAAACTGTTTTTT.

The chain is built from TRBV7-2 and TRBJ2-7; 13 bases match TRBD2. CDR1 and CDR2 from the germline V gene are SGHTA and FQGNSA. The CDR3 contains 19 residues. V lost 5 bases and J lost 4; bases outside the gene matches: 17. CDR3 DNA sequence: TGTGCCAGCAGCCCCGGACTAGCGGGAGTGAAGGTTTCGTTTTACGAGCAGTACTTC. It encodes CASSPGLAGVKVSFYEQYF.

The gene calls are TRBV4-2 and TRBJ2-7; 7 bases agree with TRBD2. The V segment lost 0 bases and the J segment 0 bases; nucleotides outside the gene matches: 8. CDR3 length equals 17 residues. Germline CDR1 is LGHNA and CDR2 is YNFKEQ. The CDR3 is CASSQDVLAELSYEQYF. Written as DNA, the CDR3 is TGTGCCAGCAGCCAAGATGTTCTAGCGGAGCTCTCCTACGAGCAGTACTTC.

This clonotype was seen at least ten times. This chain joins TRBV20-1 and TRBJ2-2; 8 bases are shared with TRBD2. Germline CDR1 is DFQATT and CDR2 is SNEGSKA (reference sequence). The V and J ends lost 6 bases and 2 bases, in that order; junction bases with no gene match: 11. This CDR3 spans 16 amino acids. The CDR3 sequence is CSAFQRERVNTGELFF. In DNA, the CDR3 is TGCAGTGCCTTCCAGCGGGAGAGGGTCAACACCGGGGAGCTGTTTTTT.

V gene TRBV19 combines with J gene TRBJ2-7; D remains ambiguous. This CDR3 is 13 amino acids long. Looked up from germline, CDR1 is LNHDA and CDR2 is SQIVND (reference sequence). V gave up 5 bases and J gave up 2 bases, with 10 bases separating them. This CDR3 is CASSGEPTYEQYF. DNA of the CDR3: TGTGCCAGTAGTGGAGAGCCTACCTACGAGCAGTACTTC.

This sequence joins TRBV21-1 and TRBJ1-1; TRBD1 reflects the table's D call only, with no check against the DNA. TRBV21-1 is a listed pseudogene. The CDR3 loop spans 15 amino acids. The CDR3 region has the DNA TGTGCCAGCAGCAAAGAAGGGGCAGTTTGTTTCGAAGCTTTCTTT. Amino acids: CASSKEGAVCFEAFF.

This clonotype has just one count. The CDR3 sequence: CASSSRGERGLEQFF. CDR3 DNA: TGTGCCAGCAGCTCAAGGGGGGAAAGAGGGCTTGAGCAGTTCTTC. This chain uses TRBV7-9 with TRBJ2-1, with D perhaps matching TRBD1 or TRBD2 (6 bases each). CDR1 and CDR2 from the germline V gene are SEHNR and FQNEAQ (reference sequence). The V and J ends lost 4 bases and 9 bases respectively, with 19 bases between them. This CDR3 is built from 15 residues.

The chain links TRBV7-3 to TRBJ2-3, with D unresolved. This CDR3 has 12 residues. The V and J ends lost 5 bases and 6 bases respectively, with 9 bases between them. From germline, CDR1 is SGHTA and CDR2 FQGTGA. The DNA of the CDR3 is TGTGCCAGCAGCCCATCCGGGGATACGCAGTATTTT. Its protein is CASSPSGDTQYF.

The sample holds many counts of this clonotype. J is TRBJ2-1 and V is TRBV5-6; D tentatively reads TRBD1 or TRBD2 (6 bases each). V shed 0 bases and J shed 2 bases, with 12 bases lying between them. The germline CDR1 and CDR2 sequences are SGHDT and YYEEEE. The CDR3 covers 16 residues. The CDR3 nucleotides are TGTGCCAGCAGCTTGGACTGGGGGGACACCTACAATGAGCAGTTCTTC. As protein: CASSLDWGDTYNEQFF. The full variable domain, its missing parts supplied by reference TRBV5-6 and TRBJ2-1, is DAGVTQSPTHLIKTRGQQVTLRCSPKSGHDTVSWYQQALGQGPQFIFQYYEEEERQRGNFPDRFSGHQFPNYSSELNVNALLLGDSALYLCASSLDWGDTYNEQFFGPGTRLTVL.